Listed below are T cell receptor beta chains from one sample, sequenced in a study of T cell changes during pregnancy in multiple sclerosis. Only in-frame clones appear in the TCRdb table, and some are missing; sequencing was by immunoSEQ multiplex PCR. The sample contains 40,000 to 50,000 clones, 94% of which appear only once. The sample here was CD4+ T cells from peripheral blood mononuclear cells, taken in the third trimester of pregnancy. The receptors come from a female donor with multiple sclerosis, enrolled in a pregnancy study. Both conserved end residues are part of each CDR3. Fields, in order: D gene, J gene, V gene, CDR3 length, clone size, CDR3 protein, CDR3 DNA. A D gene is named only where the DNA matches it firmly. Where a row states a size, it is once, few, many or the class of an expanded clone; other rows omit it.

.,TRBJ1-3,TRBV10-3,12,.,CATTGSGNTIYF,TGTGCCACAACAGGGTCTGGAAACACCATATATTTT
.,TRBJ2-7,TRBV6-5,14,.,CASSSRETLYEQYF,TGTGCCAGCAGTTCTCGGGAGACCCTATACGAGCAGTACTTC
.,TRBJ1-5,TRBV19,15,.,CASIQSGHRNQPQHF,TGTGCCAGTATTCAGTCGGGACACCGCAATCAGCCCCAGCATTTT
TRBD1,TRBJ1-2,TRBV27,15,.,CASSLGTGTVHGYTF,TGTGCCAGCAGTCTCGGGACAGGGACTGTTCATGGCTACACCTTC
.,TRBJ2-1,TRBV5-4,16,.,CASSRETRSSYNEQFF,TGTGCCAGCAGCAGGGAGACCAGGAGCTCCTACAATGAGCAGTTCTTC
.,TRBJ1-1,TRBV9,14,.,CASSVGAMNTEAFF,TGTGCCAGCAGCGTAGGCGCGATGAACACTGAAGCTTTCTTT
.,TRBJ2-2,TRBV27,12,once,CASSSRAGELFF,TGTGCCAGCAGTTCGAGGGCGGGGGAGCTGTTTTTT
.,TRBJ2-6,TRBV28,16,.,CASSSPGWSGANVLTF,TGTGCCAGCAGTTCACCAGGTTGGTCTGGGGCCAACGTCCTGACTTTC
.,TRBJ2-1,TRBV18,15,.,CASSPLADSYNEQFF,TGTGCCAGCTCACCATTAGCAGACTCCTACAATGAGCAGTTCTTC
.,TRBJ2-2,TRBV18,18,.,CASSPIRGQGGLTGELFF,TGTGCCAGCTCACCAATTCGAGGGCAGGGAGGACTCACCGGGGAGCTGTTTTTT
TRBD1,TRBJ2-5,TRBV19,15,once,CASSMTDTGVETQYF,TGTGCCAGTAGTATGACGGATACAGGGGTAGAGACCCAGTACTTC
.,TRBJ1-2,TRBV30,11,.,CACITGFGYTF,TGTGCCTGCATTACAGGGTTTGGCTACACCTTC
.,TRBJ2-5,TRBV29-1,14,.,CSVGKASARETQYF,TGCAGCGTTGGTAAGGCTAGCGCGCGGGAGACCCAGTACTTC
.,TRBJ1-2,TRBV5-6,15,.,CASSSSWTENYGYTF,TGTGCCAGCAGCTCTTCTTGGACAGAGAACTATGGCTACACCTTC
.,TRBJ1-1,TRBV30,12,.,CAWSVGVAEAFF,TGTGCCTGGAGTGTGGGAGTGGCTGAAGCTTTCTTT
TRBD1,TRBJ1-6,TRBV5-1,14,.,CASSTGDGYSPLHF,TGCGCCAGCAGCACAGGGGACGGGTATTCACCCCTCCACTTT
TRBD2,TRBJ2-2,TRBV18,17,.,CASSPRAGSTNTGELFF,TGTGCCAGCTCACCACGAGCGGGGTCAACGAACACCGGGGAGCTGTTTTTT
.,TRBJ2-7,TRBV6-6,13,.,CASNQQRDYEQYF,TGTGCCAGCAACCAACAGAGGGACTACGAGCAGTACTTC
.,TRBJ2-7,TRBV29-1,15,.,CSVETGWSGLYEQYF,TGCAGCGTTGAAACGGGTTGGTCAGGGCTTTACGAGCAGTACTTC
TRBD1,TRBJ2-6,TRBV4-1,19,.,CASSPTRDRFTSGANVLTF,TGCGCCAGCAGCCCAACCCGGGACAGATTTACCTCTGGGGCCAACGTCCTGACTTTC
.,TRBJ1-2,TRBV15,14,.,CATSRDGQGYGYTF,TGTGCCACCAGCAGAGATGGCCAGGGCTATGGCTACACCTTC
.,TRBJ1-1,TRBV6-6,12,.,CASSGRDTEAFF,TGTGCCAGCAGCGGCAGGGACACTGAAGCTTTCTTT
TRBD2,TRBJ2-4,TRBV9,14,.,CASSVGLAGYIQYF,TGTGCCAGCAGCGTAGGACTAGCGGGATACATTCAGTACTTC
TRBD1,TRBJ2-7,TRBV29-1,11,.,CSIWDRFEQYF,TGCAGCATCTGGGACAGGTTCGAGCAGTACTTC
.,TRBJ2-1,TRBV6-4,15,.,CASSDEAGVYNEQFF,TGTGCCAGCAGTGACGAGGCCGGCGTCTACAATGAGCAGTTCTTC
.,TRBJ2-5,TRBV6-5,16,.,CASSYSGAGRQETQYF,TGTGCCAGCAGTTACTCGGGTGCAGGTCGGCAAGAGACCCAGTACTTC
.,TRBJ2-7,TRBV7-9,11,.,CAIDTNYEQYF,TGTGCAATCGACACAAACTACGAGCAGTACTTC
.,TRBJ2-7,TRBV11-1,15,.,CASSLGPTSSYEQYF,TGTGCCAGCAGCTTAGGCCCTACTAGCTCCTACGAGCAGTACTTC
.,TRBJ2-4,TRBV5-1,17,.,CASSLAADSRVRDIQYF,TGCGCCAGCAGCTTAGCAGCGGATAGCCGGGTTCGGGACATTCAGTACTTC
TRBD2,TRBJ2-7,TRBV19,14,.,CASSRAGGTYEQYF,TGTGCCAGTAGCCGAGCGGGAGGAACCTACGAGCAGTACTTC
TRBD2,TRBJ2-1,TRBV18,18,.,CASSPVGLAGVGYNEQFF,TGTGCCAGCTCACCAGTCGGACTAGCGGGAGTGGGGTACAATGAGCAGTTCTTC
TRBD1,TRBJ1-2,TRBV19,14,few,CASSTVDRSGGYTF,TGTGCCAGTAGTACGGTGGACAGGTCGGGAGGCTACACCTTC
.,TRBJ2-5,TRBV5-1,14,.,CASTLSTGGETQYF,TGCGCCAGCACCCTTTCGACAGGTGGAGAGACCCAGTACTTC
TRBD1,TRBJ1-1,TRBV5-1,16,.,CASSRGQGGMDTEAFF,TGCGCCAGCAGCCGGGGACAGGGGGGTATGGACACTGAAGCTTTCTTT
TRBD2,TRBJ2-2,TRBV28,17,.,CASSTPDGGRRTGELFF,TGTGCCAGCAGTACCCCCGATGGCGGGAGACGCACCGGGGAGCTGTTTTTT
.,TRBJ1-3,TRBV19,15,.,CASATHGDSGNTIYF,TGTGCCAGCGCCACCCACGGGGACTCTGGAAACACCATATATTTT
.,TRBJ2-7,TRBV6-5,13,.,CASSPQRAYEQYF,TGTGCCAGCAGTCCCCAGAGGGCCTACGAGCAGTACTTC
.,TRBJ2-1,TRBV5-1,11,.,CASRRDNEQFF,TGCGCCAGCAGACGGGACAATGAGCAGTTCTTC
.,TRBJ2-3,TRBV9,16,.,CASSVDIGVGTDTQYF,TGTGCCAGCAGCGTAGATATCGGGGTGGGCACAGATACGCAGTATTTT
TRBD2,TRBJ2-3,TRBV7-9,16,.,CASSFRLAGMTDTQYF,TGTGCCAGCAGCTTCCGACTAGCGGGGATGACAGATACGCAGTATTTT